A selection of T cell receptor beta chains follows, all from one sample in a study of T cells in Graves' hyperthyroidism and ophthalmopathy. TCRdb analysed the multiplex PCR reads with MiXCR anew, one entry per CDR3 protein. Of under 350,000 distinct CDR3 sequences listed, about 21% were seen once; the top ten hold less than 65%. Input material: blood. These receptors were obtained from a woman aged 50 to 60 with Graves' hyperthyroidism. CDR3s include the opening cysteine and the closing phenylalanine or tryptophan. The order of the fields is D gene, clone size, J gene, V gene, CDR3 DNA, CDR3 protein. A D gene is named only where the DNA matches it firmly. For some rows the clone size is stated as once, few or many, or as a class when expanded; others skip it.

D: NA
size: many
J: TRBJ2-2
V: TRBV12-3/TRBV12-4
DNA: TGTGCCAGCAGTCCCCAGGGACTGTCCGGGGAGCTGTTTTTT
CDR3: CASSPQGLSGELFF

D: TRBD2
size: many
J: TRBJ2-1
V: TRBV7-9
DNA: TGTGCCAGCAGCCCGGGACTAGCGGCGAATGAGCAGTTCTTC
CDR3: CASSPGLAANEQFF

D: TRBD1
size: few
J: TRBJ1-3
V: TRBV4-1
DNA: TGCGCCAGCAGCCAGCTGACAGGGCCTTTTGGAAACACCATATATTTT
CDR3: CASSQLTGPFGNTIYF

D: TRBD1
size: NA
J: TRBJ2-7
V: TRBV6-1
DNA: TGTGCCAGCAGTGGGGGTGAGGGACAGGGCCCCTACGAGCAGTACTTC
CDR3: CASSGGEGQGPYEQYF

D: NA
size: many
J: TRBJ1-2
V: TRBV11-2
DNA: TGTGCCAGCAGCTATACAGGGATATCTGGCTACACCTTC
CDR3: CASSYTGISGYTF

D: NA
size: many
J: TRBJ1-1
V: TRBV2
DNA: TGTGCCAGCAGTGTCGCAGGAATGGTGAACACTGAAGCTTTCTTT
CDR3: CASSVAGMVNTEAFF

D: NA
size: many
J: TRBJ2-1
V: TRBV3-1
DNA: TGTGCCAGCAGCCTCAATGTAGGCTTTAATGAGCAGTTCTTC
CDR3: CASSLNVGFNEQFF

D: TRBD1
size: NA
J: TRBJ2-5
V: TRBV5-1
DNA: TGCGCCAGCAGCTGGCGGAGACAGGGGGCGCTGGAGACCCAGTACTTC
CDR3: CASSWRRQGALETQYF

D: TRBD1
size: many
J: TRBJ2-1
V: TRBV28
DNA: TGTGCCAGCAGTTTGCCCGGGACAGGGGGCGAGGTGGCGTTCTTC
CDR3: CASSLPGTGGEVAFF

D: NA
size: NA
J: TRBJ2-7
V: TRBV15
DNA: TGTGCCACCAGCAGTAGAAAAGGATCCCTCTACGAGCAGTACTTC
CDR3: CATSSRKGSLYEQYF

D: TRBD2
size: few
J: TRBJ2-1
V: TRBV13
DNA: TGTGCCAGCAGTTCGGGACTATTTAGACTCAATGAGCAGTTCTTC
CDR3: CASSSGLFRLNEQFF